What follows describes a single T cell receptor beta chain. Its specificity is not known. The data were taken from a study of response to subunit inactivated influenza vaccine. General study findings and limits: A suggestion made by the authors is that each seasonal influenza vaccination recruits few new T cells.

TCRdb reprocessed the RT-PCR reads via MiXCR and lists one record per CDR3 protein. This sample has about 170,000 distinct CDR3 sequences; about 11% occur once, and the top ten carry around 33%. Trimming stripped 3 bases from V and 9 bases from J, with 7 bases between. This CDR3 has 11 residues. Germline CDR1 and CDR2: MGHDK and SYGVNS. The material sequenced was CD8+ T cells sorted from PBMCs, taken less than 30 months after vaccination. The receptor's source is a man between 45 and 75 years old who received an inactivated influenza vaccine. The V call is TRBV25-1, the J call TRBJ2-3; no clear D. The CDR3 nucleotides are TGTGCCAGCAGTGACCCGAACACGCAGTATTTT. Translated, it gives CASSDPNTQYF.